This TCR beta chain comes out of a study of T cells in Graves' hyperthyroidism and ophthalmopathy. Study findings and constraints: Blood shared most expanded thyroid clonotypes above 0.001.

Newly diagnosed patients aged 18 to 65 had hyperthyroidism of under 2 months' duration. A few counts support this clonotype. Its specificity is unknown. Amplification yielded TCR beta CDR3 regions, with RNA transcripts as the source. With the HTBI primer set, the TCR CDR3 went through a first round of RT-PCR. TCRdb recomputed calls from the multiplex PCR reads with MiXCR, one row per CDR3 protein. The repertoire holds around 690,000 distinct CDR3 sequences, with around 16% as singletons. V was clipped by 0 bases and J by 9 bases; unmatched bases: 5. Germline CDR1 KGHSH, CDR2 LQKENI. The CDR3 has 16 residues.

Sequencing was carried out using blood. The rearrangement links TRBV18 to TRBJ2-1, with 13 bases fitting TRBD2. The sequence derives from a man aged 50 to 59 with Graves' hyperthyroidism. CDR3 bases: TGTGCCAGCTCACCACCTACTAGCGGGAGGGTGGCTGAGCAGTTCTTC. Protein: CASSPPTSGRVAEQFF.